This T cell receptor beta chain was sequenced in a study of shared clonotypes between healthy human individuals. V shed 0 bases and J 4 bases; nucleotides not matched to a gene: 3. Germline lookup yields CDR1 SGHRS and CDR2 YFSETQ. This CDR3 contains 15 residues. TCRdb's copy holds only in-frame clones and misses some; the assay was immunoSEQ multiplex PCR. The sample yields some 2,500,000 clones, around 92% seen once. Material: naive CD4+ T cells from PBMCs. Subset in this sample: CD45RA+ positively selected. The receptor comes from a man aged 18-30 years in good health. Some clones in this sample may be carry-over from other donors' samples. The chain couples TRBV5-1 to TRBJ1-2, with TRBD1 identical over 10 bases. The CDR3 sequence: CASSLDGTGVYGYTF. The CDR3 DNA reads TGCGCCAGCAGCTTGGATGGGACAGGGGTCTATGGCTACACCTTC.